Included here is one T cell receptor beta chain sequence, with context. What this receptor recognizes is not known. Base-call qualities are not available, and no considerably larger clone is one nucleotide away. Preparation of the library involved the immunoSEQ multiplex PCR assay. Deep sequencing of rearranged TCR beta loci, alongside multiparametric flow cytometry, was used to profile T cell repertoires. Sourced from immuneACCESS, this table was stored by TCRdb with only in-frame sequences that have V and J called. A share of the clones is absent; for the studies checked, an unresolved V gene accounts for under half, and the remainder has no known explanation. This sample has more than 45,000 clones in its table, and roughly nine tenths of those were observed once. Under 20% of the sample is taken by the ten largest. Its CDR3 holds 16 amino acids, cysteine through phenylalanine. The CDR3 DNA has 48 bases and is translated from base 1. Sequences ENHRY (CDR1) and SYGVKD (CDR2) are obtained from the germline V gene. The V end loses 4 bases and the J end loses 0 bases, and a stretch of 15 bases separates them.

This specimen belongs to a study of lymphopenia after photon versus proton radiotherapy (dated by TCRdb to 2018 to 2020). Concerning the study at large: Photon and proton radiation therapy were compared by the study for their immunological effects in patients with gastrointestinal tumors who developed high-grade lymphopenia. The cohort included 15 to 20 patients with gastrointestinal tumors who developed lymphopenia after receiving either photon or proton therapy. The study was designed to characterize how the impact on the immune system differs between the two radiation modalities. Broad study findings and their caveats: Proton-treated patients stayed relatively stable during treatment, while photon-treated patients lost naive T cells and TCR diversity and gained effector/memory populations. Once the lymphocyte count had reached its nadir, the repertoires of photon-treated patients showed oligoclonal expansion, particularly of CD8+ Temra cells, and this expansion drove the decline in diversity. The survival association was assessed only in patients who died, and better survival with proton therapy was presented by the authors as a possibility rather than a demonstrated result. Across the cohort, among patients who died, a greater drop in TCR diversity after the nadir was inversely correlated with overall survival time.

The chain employs TRBV10-3 and TRBJ1-2, with TRBD1 as a weak D call on 6 bases. The starting material was peripheral blood, obtained from a patient treated with photon-based radiotherapy. The sequence came from a woman aged 40-49 years with cholangiocarcinoma. At the DNA level, the sequence is TGTGCCATCAGTGTTCAACGACAGGCAGCTAACTATGGCTACACCTTC. Its translation is CAISVQRQAANYGYTF.